The 30 T cell receptor beta chains below were found in one sample sequenced in a study of Ad26.COV2.S vaccination and SARS-CoV-2 variants. Some clones are missing from TCRdb's copy, which holds only in-frame ones; the method was immunoSEQ multiplex PCR. This table holds 350,000 to 450,000 clones, approximately 90% found once. Noted treatment: roughly 18 received Ad26.COV2.S at low or high dose, single or two shots; about 5 received placebo; per-sample allocation not given. Sampling was performed 63 days after the first vaccine or placebo injection. The sample here was peripheral blood, taken in a trial of Ad26.COV2.S vaccine versus placebo. The receptors stem from a person aged 18-65 years who received the Ad26.COV2.S COVID-19 vaccine or a placebo.

The rearrangement links TRBV27 to TRBJ1-1; 7 nucleotides line up with TRBD1. V shed 6 bases, J shed 2 bases, and the junction held 6 bases outside the gene matches. CDR1 and CDR2 (germline): MNHEY, SMNVEV (reference sequence). CDR3 size: 14 residues. In DNA form, the CDR3 reads TGTGCCAGCAGCCGATGGGACAGAAACACTGAAGCTTTCTTT. Protein product: CASSRWDRNTEAFF.

The chain links TRBV5-8 to TRBJ2-6, with 9 bases fitting TRBD1. With 5 bases clipped from V and 0 bases from J, the junction kept 9 bases outside the gene matches. Germline lookup yields CDR1 SGHTS and CDR2 YDEGEE. The CDR3 covers 18 residues. CDR3 DNA sequence: TGTGCCAGCAGGGATTTTCGACAGGGGGGCTCTGGGGCCAACGTCCTGACTTTC. Protein product: CASRDFRQGGSGANVLTF.

The chain uses TRBV7-2 and TRBJ2-1; either TRBD1 or TRBD2 may fit D (5 bases each). Trimming removed 1 base from V and 2 bases from J, with 9 bases in between. The germline gives CDR1 SGHTA, CDR2 FQGNSA. The CDR3 is 15 amino acids. CDR3 sequence: CASSLVGETYNEQFF. As DNA, the CDR3 is TGTGCCAGCAGCTTAGTAGGGGAGACCTACAATGAGCAGTTCTTC.

The J gene is TRBJ1-2, the V gene TRBV28; D might be TRBD1 (6 bases). From germline, CDR1 is MDHEN and CDR2 SYDVKM. The V end lost 6 bases, the J end lost 0 bases, and 14 bases lay between the germline ends. The CDR3 runs 15 residues. The CDR3 here is CASSHGGPPNYGYTF. CDR3 bases: TGTGCCAGCAGCCACGGGGGGCCCCCTAACTATGGCTACACCTTC.

This clone was found once. The rearrangement links TRBV4-1 to TRBJ2-7, with D perhaps TRBD2 (5 bases). The CDR3 is made up of 14 amino acids. Germline V gene lookup returns CDR1 MGHRA and CDR2 YSYEKL. Trimming shortened V by 1 base and J by 2 bases, and 9 bases separated the two germline ends. CDR3 in DNA: TGCGCCAGCAGCCAAGTCCGGGGTACCTACGAGCAGTACTTC. The encoded protein is CASSQVRGTYEQYF.

CDR3 protein: CASSPRGQGWQPQHF. The CDR3 region has the DNA TGTGCCAGTAGTCCCCGCGGACAGGGTTGGCAGCCCCAGCATTTT. The chain links TRBV19 to TRBJ1-5, with TRBD1 matching over 8 bases. The CDR3 consists of 15 residues. Germline loops: CDR1 LNHDA, CDR2 SQIVND (reference sequence). V was pared by 5 bases and J by 7 bases, with 10 bases of the junction left unmatched. The complete variable domain, with remaining parts taken from reference TRBV19 and TRBJ1-5, reads DGGITQSPKYLFRKEGQNVTLSCEQNLNHDAMYWYRQDPGQGLRLIYYSQIVNDFQKGDIAEGYSVSREKKESFPLTVTSAQKNPTAFYLCASSPRGQGWQPQHFGDGTRLSIL.

This clone has only one observation. The chain uses TRBV7-2 and TRBJ1-3; no clear D gene. The V gene lost 2 bases and the J gene lost 4 bases, with 6 bases spanning the gap. Germline CDR1 is SGHTA and CDR2 is FQGNSA. The CDR3 has 13 amino acids. CDR3 nucleotide sequence: TGTGCCAGCAGCTTATTCGAGGGAAACACCATATATTTT. Encoded protein: CASSLFEGNTIYF.

J is TRBJ1-2 and V is TRBV5-1; D is possibly TRBD1 (6 bases). Trimming cost V 0 bases and J 8 bases, with 17 bases left between them. Germline-derived CDR1 and CDR2 are SGHRS and YFSETQ. There are 15 residues in the CDR3. DNA of the CDR3: TGCGCCAGCAGCTTGGCCAAAGGGTCAGGGGTCGGCTACACCTTC. It translates to CASSLAKGSGVGYTF.

In DNA form, the CDR3 reads TGTGCCAGCAGAGGGCTAGCTTACGACGAGCAGTACTTC. Translating it yields CASRGLAYDEQYF. The chain employs TRBV5-6 and TRBJ2-7, with TRBD2 as a possible D gene (5 bases). Germline V gene data show CDR1 as SGHDT and CDR2 as YYEEEE. CDR3 length: 13 residues. V lost 5 bases to trimming and J lost 5 bases, with 14 bases between them.

This sequence joins TRBV2 and TRBJ1-1, with D unresolved. The V and J ends lost 5 bases and 1 base respectively, with 11 bases between them. The CDR3 has 14 residues. Looked up from germline, CDR1 is SNHLY and CDR2 is FYNNEI. The CDR3 loop is CASSRVRKNTEAFF. The CDR3 nucleotides are TGTGCCAGCAGTAGAGTTCGGAAGAACACTGAAGCTTTCTTT.

This chain uses TRBV10-3 with TRBJ2-1, with TRBD2 matching over 9 bases. Trimming took 0 bases from V and 1 from J; bases not matched to a gene: 4. Germline V lookup: CDR1 ENHRY, CDR2 SYGVKD. The CDR3 is 17 residues long. CDR3 sequence (DNA): TGTGCCATCAGTGAGTCAAAAGCGGGGGGATCCTACAATGAGCAGTTCTTC. Residues: CAISESKAGGSYNEQFF.

The chain links TRBV30 to TRBJ1-2; D gene ambiguous. There are 12 residues in the CDR3. Germline CDR1 is GTSNPN and CDR2 is SVGIG (reference sequence). V gave up 4 bases and J gave up 8 bases, with 14 bases separating them. The CDR3 spells CAWTINGKGYTF. In DNA form, the CDR3 reads TGTGCCTGGACAATCAACGGGAAGGGCTACACCTTC.

This clone has just one count. The chain uses TRBV27 and TRBJ2-1; a possible D gene is TRBD1 (5 bases). Germline V CDR1 and CDR2: MNHEY, SMNVEV (reference sequence). The length of the CDR3 is 12 residues. Trimming removed 4 bases from V and 7 bases from J, with 8 bases in between. The CDR3 DNA is TGTGCCAGCAGTTCGACAGCAAATGAGCAGTTCTTC. This gives the protein CASSSTANEQFF.

This chain connects TRBV28 to TRBJ2-1; no definite D call. Germline values: CDR1 MDHEN, CDR2 SYDVKM. This CDR3 region has 11 residues. With 6 bases removed from V and 7 bases from J, the gap between germline ends came to 7 bases. The CDR3 DNA is TGTGCCAGCAGCCGTACTAATGAGCAGTTCTTC. Encoded protein: CASSRTNEQFF.

As concerns this clone: One end of the junction is discordant with germline, which a read error may explain. V is TRBV7-2 and J is TRBJ2-7; 7 bases are a match to TRBD1. From germline, CDR1 is SGHTA and CDR2 FQGNSA. The CDR3 contains 15 residues. The CDR3 sequence: CTTMETGTVPTAQYF. Here the CDR3 DNA reads TGCACCACCATGGAAACCGGGACAGTACCTACGGCGCAGTACTTC.

The CDR3 region has the DNA TGTGCCAGCGGGGACGGGAGGTCCTACGAGCAGTACTTC. Translation gives CASGDGRSYEQYF. The V call is TRBV27, the J call TRBJ2-7; 7 bases fit TRBD2. The CDR3 consists of 13 residues. Trimming at V came to 8 bases and at J to 1 base, leaving 5 bases not matched to a gene. The V gene's germline CDR1 is MNHEY and CDR2 SMNVEV (reference sequence).

The rearrangement links TRBV27 to TRBJ2-7; 11 positions agree with TRBD2. This CDR3 has 15 amino acids. Germline trimming cut 5 bases from V and 0 bases from J; bases unmatched to any gene: 3. In germline, CDR1 is MNHEY, CDR2 SMNVEV (reference sequence). CDR3 region: CASSPTSGGSYEQYF. CDR3 sequence (DNA): TGTGCCAGCAGTCCCACTAGCGGGGGCTCCTACGAGCAGTACTTC.

This chain connects TRBV4-3 to TRBJ1-4; D unclear. Germline CDR1 and CDR2: LGHNA and YSLEER. V was trimmed by 2 bases and J by 5 bases, leaving 9 bases between them. The length of the CDR3 is 14 residues. The CDR3 here is CASSQRTGNEKLFF. The CDR3 DNA reads as TGCGCCAGCAGCCAACGGACGGGGAATGAAAAACTGTTTTTT.

In this sample, this clone turned up a few times. CDR3 sequence reads: CASGDRDSYQPQHF. As DNA, the CDR3 is TGTGCCAGCGGGGATCGGGACAGTTATCAGCCCCAGCATTTT. The rearrangement links TRBV6-5 to TRBJ1-5, with 7 bases fitting TRBD1. Germline V gene sequence: CDR1 MNHEY, CDR2 SVGAGI. V was pared by 8 bases and J by 5 bases, with 9 bases of the junction left unmatched. The length of the CDR3 is 14 residues.

The chain joins TRBV9 to TRBJ2-6; TRBD1 matches 7 bases. CDR3 length: 16 amino acids. CDR1 is SGDLS, CDR2 YYNGEE, per germline. Trimming cost V 3 bases and J 4 bases; bases outside gene matches: 7. The CDR3 DNA follows: TGTGCCAGCAGCGGACAGGGCCGTTCCGGGGCCAACGTCCTGACTTTC. Encoded protein: CASSGQGRSGANVLTF.

DNA for the CDR3: TGTGCCAGTAGTTCCGGACAGGGGAGGCGGCCTAACTATGGCTACACCTTC. It specifies CASSSGQGRRPNYGYTF. This sequence joins TRBV19 and TRBJ1-2; 9 nucleotides align to TRBD1. CDR1 is LNHDA, CDR2 SQIVND, per germline (reference sequence). The trim removed 5 bases at V and 0 bases at J, leaving 10 bases unmatched. The CDR3 consists of 17 residues.

The genes are TRBV9 and TRBJ2-3, with 10 bases aligning to TRBD2. This CDR3 region has 14 residues. Trimming removed 6 bases from V and 1 base from J; junction bases left unmatched: 2. Looked up from germline, CDR1 is SGDLS and CDR2 is YYNGEE. The CDR3 spells CASTLAGGTDTQYF. The CDR3 nucleotides are TGTGCCAGCACCCTAGCGGGGGGCACAGATACGCAGTATTTT.

The rearrangement links TRBV19 to TRBJ2-2; TRBD1 is a possible D gene (6 bases). Germline CDR1 and CDR2: LNHDA and SQIVND (reference sequence). The germline V and J ends were trimmed by 0 bases and 5 bases, with 16 bases remaining between them. CDR3 length: 17 residues. The CDR3 DNA is TGTGCCAGTAGTATAGATGGGTACAGGGTCAGAACCGGGGAGCTGTTTTTT. This translates into CASSIDGYRVRTGELFF.

V usage is TRBV7-2 and J usage is TRBJ2-5; no firm D call. V was pared by 5 bases and J by 6 bases, with 13 bases between. The CDR3 has 13 residues. The germline V gene encodes CDR1 SGHTA and CDR2 FQGNSA. The CDR3 DNA is TGTGCCAGCAGCCGTCAAGCCGGTCAGACCCAGTACTTC. Protein product: CASSRQAGQTQYF.

The J gene is TRBJ2-1, the V gene TRBV7-2, with 9 bases aligning to TRBD2. The germline gives CDR1 SGHTA, CDR2 FQGNSA. V shed 3 bases and J 8 bases; nucleotides not matched to a gene: 8. The CDR3 has 15 residues. In nucleotides, the CDR3 is TGTGCCAGCAGCTTCGCGGGGGGGCTTGGCGATGAGCAGTTCTTC. Protein product: CASSFAGGLGDEQFF.

The rearrangement uses TRBV6-6 and TRBJ1-4, with D perhaps matching TRBD1 (5 bases). With 5 bases removed from V and 7 bases from J, the gap between germline ends came to 17 bases. Germline CDR1 reads MNHNY; CDR2 reads SVGAGI (reference sequence). The CDR3 runs to 15 residues. The CDR3 sequence: CASSPRQGSSEKLFF. CDR3 nucleotide sequence: TGTGCCAGCAGTCCCCGCCAGGGATCGAGTGAAAAACTGTTTTTT.

The chain combines TRBV12-5 with TRBJ2-1, with 9 bases that match TRBD1. Germline values: CDR1 LGHNT, CDR2 FRNRAP. The CDR3 runs to 15 residues. V shed 5 bases, J shed 6 bases, and the junction held 8 bases outside the gene matches. The CDR3 here is CASGPYRGRVNEQFF. Written as DNA, the CDR3 is TGTGCTAGTGGTCCCTACAGGGGGCGAGTCAATGAGCAGTTCTTC. The full variable domain, its missing parts supplied by reference TRBV12-5 and TRBJ2-1, is DARVTQTPRHKVTEMGQEVTMRCQPILGHNTVFWYRQTMMQGLELLAYFRNRAPLDDSGMPKDRFSAEMPDATLATLKIQPSEPRDSAVYFCASGPYRGRVNEQFFGPGTRLTVL.

The chain joins TRBV11-2 to TRBJ1-5, with D unresolved. V lost 6 bases to trimming and J lost 0 bases, with 9 bases between them. The CDR3 loop spans 14 amino acids. CDR1 is SGHAT, CDR2 FQNNGV, per germline. The CDR3 bases are TGTGCCAGCAGTGTAGAGAATAGCAATCAGCCCCAGCATTTT. Translated: CASSVENSNQPQHF.

The chain carries TRBV6-2 or TRBV6-3 and TRBJ1-6, with 8 bases matching TRBD1. V lost 4 bases, J lost 8 bases, and 7 bases stayed unmatched. The CDR3 spans 15 residues. Germline V gene sequence: CDR1 MNHEY, CDR2 SVGEGT. In nucleotides, the CDR3 is TGTGCCAGCAGTTTCCGACAGGGGACGGATTCACCCCTCCACTTT. This sequence encodes CASSFRQGTDSPLHF.

The chain uses TRBV5-1 and TRBJ2-2, with 12 bases that match TRBD1. The ends lost 7 bases at V and 8 bases at J; junction bases unmatched: 6. This CDR3 contains 14 residues. From germline, CDR1 is SGHRS and CDR2 YFSETQ. Written as DNA, the CDR3 is TGCGCCAGCGGGACAGGGGGCCTTTCTGGGGAGCTGTTTTTT. Translation gives CASGTGGLSGELFF.